A selection of T cell receptor beta chains follows, all from one sample in a study of T cells in Graves' hyperthyroidism and ophthalmopathy. TCRdb independently ran MiXCR on the multiplex PCR reads; one entry per CDR3 protein. The table includes over 700,000 distinct CDR3 sequences, approximately 36% detected once. The sample consisted of blood. These receptors originate from a woman aged 40 to 50 with Graves' hyperthyroidism. The CDR3 runs from the conserved cysteine through the conserved F or W. Each record gives: D gene, J gene, V gene, CDR3 length, clone size, CDR3 DNA, CDR3 protein. The D gene is left open where the match is weak. Size tells how often a clone was seen (once, few, many) or the class of an expanded clone, and some rows leave it out.

D gene: TRBD1; J gene: TRBJ2-1; V gene: TRBV2; CDR3 length: 15; clone size: .; CDR3 DNA: TGTGCCAGCAGCCCCAGGACAGGGCCCGTCAATGAGCAGTTCTTC; CDR3 protein: CASSPRTGPVNEQFF
D gene: TRBD2; J gene: TRBJ2-7; V gene: TRBV7-9; CDR3 length: 15; clone size: .; CDR3 DNA: TGTGCCAGCAGCCGTTTAGCGGGACAACCTTACGAGCAGTACTTC; CDR3 protein: CASSRLAGQPYEQYF
D gene: .; J gene: TRBJ2-5; V gene: TRBV12-3/TRBV12-4; CDR3 length: 13; clone size: few; CDR3 DNA: TGTGCCAGCAGTACGGACGGATCAGAGACCCAGTACTTC; CDR3 protein: CASSTDGSETQYF
D gene: .; J gene: TRBJ1-6; V gene: TRBV12-3/TRBV12-4; CDR3 length: 16; clone size: few; CDR3 DNA: TGTGCCAGCAGTTTATCGGGGTTCTCCTATAATTCACCCCTCCACTTT; CDR3 protein: CASSLSGFSYNSPLHF
D gene: .; J gene: TRBJ2-5; V gene: TRBV29-1; CDR3 length: 15; clone size: many; CDR3 DNA: TGCAGCGTTGAAGGGTTCGATCGTCTCCTAAGGGACCAGTACTTC; CDR3 protein: CSVEGFDRLLRDQYF
D gene: .; J gene: TRBJ2-2; V gene: TRBV6-1; CDR3 length: 15; clone size: .; CDR3 DNA: TGTGCCAGCAGTGAAGGGGGGATCGATACCGGGGAGCTGCTTTTT; CDR3 protein: CASSEGGIDTGELLF
D gene: .; J gene: TRBJ2-7; V gene: TRBV20-1; CDR3 length: 16; clone size: .; CDR3 DNA: TGCAGTGCGAACCGAGGGGTTAGCGGACCTTCTGCCGAGCAGTACTTC; CDR3 protein: CSANRGVSGPSAEQYF
D gene: TRBD1; J gene: TRBJ1-3; V gene: TRBV7-8; CDR3 length: 18; clone size: few; CDR3 DNA: TGTGCCAGCAGCTGGACAGGTTTATCCTTATGGTCTGGAAACACCATATATTTT; CDR3 protein: CASSWTGLSLWSGNTIYF
D gene: .; J gene: TRBJ2-7; V gene: TRBV7-9; CDR3 length: 17; clone size: many; CDR3 DNA: TGTGCCAGCAGCTCCACGGGGTACCCGAGGAGCTCCTACGAGCAGTACTTC; CDR3 protein: CASSSTGYPRSSYEQYF
D gene: .; J gene: TRBJ1-2; V gene: TRBV12-5; CDR3 length: 13; clone size: few; CDR3 DNA: TGTGCTAGTGGTTTGGGATCCAACTATGGCTACACCTTC; CDR3 protein: CASGLGSNYGYTF
D gene: TRBD1; J gene: TRBJ2-5; V gene: TRBV9; CDR3 length: 15; clone size: many; CDR3 DNA: TGTGCCAGCAGCACGACAGGGGGCCACAAAGAGACCCAGTACTTC; CDR3 protein: CASSTTGGHKETQYF
D gene: TRBD1; J gene: TRBJ1-2; V gene: TRBV29-1; CDR3 length: 15; clone size: .; CDR3 DNA: TGCAGCGTTGACGACGGGGGCAGGGGGAACTATGGCTACACCTTC; CDR3 protein: CSVDDGGRGNYGYTF
D gene: .; J gene: TRBJ2-5; V gene: TRBV7-8; CDR3 length: 14; clone size: .; CDR3 DNA: TGTGCCAGCAGCTTGGGTTGGGGGCAAGAGACCCAGTACTTC; CDR3 protein: CASSLGWGQETQYF
D gene: TRBD1; J gene: TRBJ2-7; V gene: TRBV18; CDR3 length: 11; clone size: few; CDR3 DNA: TGTGCCAGCACAGGGGACTACGAGCAGTACTTC; CDR3 protein: CASTGDYEQYF
D gene: TRBD2; J gene: TRBJ2-5; V gene: TRBV20-1; CDR3 length: 15; clone size: .; CDR3 DNA: TGCAGTGCTAGGCGGGGACTAGCGGGGAAAGAGACCCAGTACTTC; CDR3 protein: CSARRGLAGKETQYF
D gene: .; J gene: TRBJ1-2; V gene: TRBV6-5; CDR3 length: 14; clone size: .; CDR3 DNA: TGTGCCAGCAGACCGGGAGCAGCCGGCTATGGCTACACCTTC; CDR3 protein: CASRPGAAGYGYTF
D gene: .; J gene: TRBJ2-7; V gene: TRBV20-1; CDR3 length: 14; clone size: few; CDR3 DNA: TGCAGTGCTAGCGATCTAGACGGGACCTACGAGCAGTACTTC; CDR3 protein: CSASDLDGTYEQYF
D gene: .; J gene: TRBJ1-2; V gene: TRBV4-3; CDR3 length: 14; clone size: few; CDR3 DNA: TGCGCCAGCAGCCAAGATCGGGCGGATTATGGCTACACCTTC; CDR3 protein: CASSQDRADYGYTF
D gene: .; J gene: TRBJ1-3; V gene: TRBV2; CDR3 length: 14; clone size: .; CDR3 DNA: TGTGCCAGCAAGGACAGATTCTCTGGAAACACCATATATTTT; CDR3 protein: CASKDRFSGNTIYF
D gene: TRBD2; J gene: TRBJ2-7; V gene: TRBV11-2; CDR3 length: 18; clone size: few; CDR3 DNA: TGTGCCAGCAGCCAAGAGATTCCTAGCGGGAGGATCTCCTACGAGCAGTACTTC; CDR3 protein: CASSQEIPSGRISYEQYF